The next 23 T cell receptor beta chains were all read from a single sample in a study of T cells in Graves' hyperthyroidism and ophthalmopathy. Authors of the study amplified TCR beta CDR3 regions from RNA transcripts. When the TCR CDR3 underwent first-round RT-PCR, the HTBI primer set was used. TCRdb reprocessed the multiplex PCR reads via MiXCR and lists one record per CDR3 protein. This sample has approximately 530,000 distinct CDR3 sequences, with 15% to 20% found just once. Specimen: blood. These receptors all come from a middle-aged man with Graves' ophthalmopathy.

The table lists this clonotype with many counts. The chain recombines TRBV7-2 with TRBJ2-3; 7 bases line up with TRBD2. This CDR3 has 18 amino acids. The germline gives CDR1 SGHTA, CDR2 FQGNSA. V was clipped by 2 bases and J by 0 bases; unmatched bases: 11. This CDR3 is CASSLYSSGSGSTDTQYF. The CDR3 DNA reads as TGTGCCAGCAGCTTATATTCTTCGGGTAGCGGGAGCACAGATACGCAGTATTTT.

This clonotype was seen at least ten times. The chain's CDR3 is CASSLMTEAFF. The CDR3 nucleotides are TGTGCCAGCAGCTTAATGACTGAAGCTTTCTTT. The chain uses TRBV7-2 and TRBJ1-1; D gene uncertain. The V gene's germline CDR1 is SGHTA and CDR2 FQGNSA. The CDR3 totals 11 residues. The germline V and J ends were trimmed by 2 bases and 5 bases, with 3 bases remaining between them.

This sequence joins TRBV11-2 and TRBJ1-6; D call uncertain. The germline V gene encodes CDR1 SGHAT and CDR2 FQNNGV. Trimming left V 1 base short and J 9 bases short, with 19 bases between. The CDR3 consists of 17 residues. The CDR3 DNA reads TGTGCCAGCAGCTTAGCCCTATCCACTGAAAACCTTTCACCCCTCCACTTT. Protein: CASSLALSTENLSPLHF.

Comment on this clonotype: A junction end diverges from the germline sequence, so it may reflect a read error. CDR3 loop: CASSPSLYEQHF. Here the CDR3 DNA reads TGTGCCAGCTCCCCCTCCCTCTACGAGCAGCACTTC. The genes are TRBV28 and TRBJ2-7; D is undetermined. The V gene's germline CDR1 is MDHEN and CDR2 SYDVKM. This CDR3 contains 12 residues.

The rearrangement links TRBV10-3 to TRBJ1-5, with D hard to call. Trimming pared 0 bases from V and 3 bases from J, leaving 9 bases between. This CDR3 is 15 amino acids long. From germline, CDR1 is ENHRY and CDR2 SYGVKD. The CDR3 sequence: CAISESGQSNQPQHF. CDR3 in DNA: TGTGCCATCAGTGAGTCTGGGCAGTCCAATCAGCCCCAGCATTTT.

The rearrangement uses TRBV7-9 and TRBJ2-5; D might be TRBD2 (5 bases). The V gene lost 7 bases and the J gene lost 2 bases, with 17 bases spanning the gap. This CDR3 has 15 residues. Germline V lookup: CDR1 SEHNR, CDR2 FQNEAQ (reference sequence). The CDR3 DNA reads as TGTGCCAGCACCCCCCTCGGCGGGCGGCAAGAGACCCAGTACTTC. This encodes CASTPLGGRQETQYF.

The gene calls are TRBV6-1 and TRBJ1-3, with 9 bases lining up with TRBD1. The CDR3 is 15 amino acids. The ends lost 6 bases at V and 4 bases at J; junction bases unmatched: 7. Germline V gene data show CDR1 as MNHNS and CDR2 as SASEGT. Here the CDR3 reads CASRAGTGRGNTIYF. In DNA form, the CDR3 reads TGTGCCAGCAGAGCCGGGACAGGGCGAGGAAACACCATATATTTT.

The J gene is TRBJ2-3, the V gene TRBV2, with D possibly matching TRBD2 (6 bases). CDR1 is SNHLY, CDR2 FYNNEI, per germline. This CDR3 is 13 amino acids long. The V gene lost 11 bases and the J gene lost 1 base, with 13 bases spanning the gap. The CDR3: CAGRAGRTDTQYF. The CDR3 DNA is TGTGCCGGAAGAGCGGGCCGCACAGATACGCAGTATTTT.

This clonotype was recorded at least ten times. The rearrangement links TRBV2 to TRBJ1-1, with 12 bases that match TRBD1. This CDR3 comprises 13 residues. The ends lost 8 bases at V and 3 bases at J; junction bases unmatched: 1. The V gene's germline CDR1 is SNHLY and CDR2 FYNNEI. CDR3 loop: CASGDRGHTEAFF. The CDR3 DNA is TGTGCCAGCGGGGACAGGGGGCACACTGAAGCTTTCTTT.

This clonotype occurred many times. This rearrangement joins TRBV29-1 to TRBJ2-1; D is perhaps TRBD2 (5 bases). The V gene lost 7 bases and the J gene lost 0 bases, with 16 bases spanning the gap. CDR1 and CDR2 from the germline V gene are SQVTM and ANQGSEA. The CDR3 runs 15 residues. The CDR3 loop is CSARAESSSYNEQFF. The CDR3 region has the DNA TGCAGCGCGCGGGCGGAGTCGAGCTCCTACAATGAGCAGTTCTTC.

The CDR3 loop reads CASSYRDRLNTGELFF. The CDR3 nucleotides are TGTGCCAGCAGTTACCGGGACAGGCTGAACACCGGGGAGCTGTTTTTT. The V gene is TRBV6-5, the J gene TRBJ2-2; 8 bases fit TRBD1. The CDR3 is 16 amino acids. Germline trimming cut 2 bases from V and 1 base from J; bases unmatched to any gene: 3. The V gene's germline CDR1 is MNHEY and CDR2 SVGAGI.

This clonotype was observed many times. The chain uses TRBV6-1 and TRBJ2-3; D possibly uses TRBD1 or TRBD2 (5 bases each). Trimming left V 2 bases short and J 6 bases short, with 12 bases between. CDR1 is MNHNS, CDR2 SASEGT, per germline. The CDR3 runs to 14 residues. The CDR3 protein is CASSEMGVGDTQYF. CDR3 DNA: TGTGCCAGCAGTGAAATGGGGGTTGGTGATACGCAGTATTTT.

This clonotype appeared a few times. The chain links TRBV28 to TRBJ2-4; the match to TRBD1 covers 7 bases. Trimming cost V 11 bases and J 2 bases; bases outside gene matches: 9. The CDR3 length is 14 residues. CDR1 and CDR2 (germline): MDHEN, SYDVKM. The CDR3 sequence: CAGSQGQTKNIQYF. CDR3 nucleotide sequence: TGTGCCGGCTCTCAGGGACAGACCAAAAACATTCAGTACTTC. The full variable domain, completed using reference TRBV28 and TRBJ2-4, is DVKVTQSSRYLVKRTGEKVFLECVQDMDHENMFWYRQDPGLGLRLIYFSYDVKMKEKGDIPEGYSVSREKKERFSLILESASTNQTSMYLCAGSQGQTKNIQYFGAGTRLSVL.

V and J are TRBV30 and TRBJ2-7; a possible D gene is TRBD2 (6 bases). The V and J ends lost 1 base and 4 bases respectively, with 8 bases between them. There are 12 residues in the CDR3. Germline loops: CDR1 GTSNPN, CDR2 SVGIG (reference sequence). As DNA, the CDR3 is TGTGCCTGGAGTGCAGGAGGGTACGAGCAGTACTTC. This sequence encodes CAWSAGGYEQYF.

Many counts were recorded for this clonotype. The chain carries TRBV6-1 and TRBJ1-5; tentative D call: TRBD1 (5 bases). The V end lost 7 bases, the J end lost 1 base, and 17 bases lay between the germline ends. The CDR3 has 16 residues. Germline CDR1 and CDR2: MNHNS and SASEGT. The CDR3 is CASTDAARGSNQPQHF. The CDR3 DNA follows: TGTGCCAGCACCGACGCTGCGCGGGGGAGCAATCAGCCCCAGCATTTT.

This clonotype was counted only a few times. The rearrangement links TRBV7-8 to TRBJ2-5; a weak D match, TRBD2 (5 bases). The V end was cut by 5 bases, the J end by 2 bases, with 15 bases between. CDR1 is SGHVS, CDR2 FQNEAQ, per germline. The CDR3 covers 15 residues. The CDR3: CASSPALTKQETQYF. Here the CDR3 DNA reads TGTGCCAGCAGCCCGGCGTTGACTAAACAAGAGACCCAGTACTTC. The entire variable domain, with the rest obtained from reference TRBV7-8 and TRBJ2-5, is as follows: GAGVSQSPRYKVAKRGQDVALRCDPISGHVSLFWYQQALGQGPEFLTYFQNEAQLDKSGLPSDRFFAERPEGSVSTLKIQRTQQEDSAVYLCASSPALTKQETQYFGPGTRLLVL.

This chain uses TRBV6-5 with TRBJ2-5; the match to TRBD2 covers 8 bases. This CDR3 spans 15 amino acids. V lost 0 bases, J lost 3 bases, and 3 bases stayed unmatched. Germline CDR1 reads MNHEY; CDR2 reads SVGAGI. This CDR3 reads CASSYSARGEETQYF. CDR3 nucleotide sequence: TGTGCCAGCAGTTACTCGGCGCGGGGGGAAGAGACCCAGTACTTC.

This clonotype was recorded at least ten times. The V and J genes are TRBV7-2 and TRBJ1-1, with D unclear. This CDR3 spans 16 amino acids. Germline-derived CDR1 and CDR2 are SGHTA and FQGNSA. The V end was cut by 2 bases, the J end by 1 base, with 14 bases between. The CDR3 protein is CASSLMRATRNTEAFF. CDR3 nucleotide sequence: TGTGCCAGCAGCTTAATGCGGGCGACGAGGAACACTGAAGCTTTCTTT.

This sequence joins TRBV7-2 and TRBJ2-1; 15 bases align to TRBD2. Trimming took 5 bases from V and 10 from J; bases not matched to a gene: 9. The CDR3 is made up of 16 amino acids. Germline V gives CDR1 SGHTA, CDR2 FQGNSA. As DNA, the CDR3 is TGTGCCAGCAGCCAGGGGGGACTAGCGGGAGGTCGGGAGCAGTTCTTC. It codes for CASSQGGLAGGREQFF.

This clonotype showed up just a few times. The CDR3 reads CASNWRGVRGETQYF. CDR3 DNA: TGTGCCAGCAACTGGCGAGGGGTCCGAGGGGAGACCCAGTACTTC. The rearrangement links TRBV5-6 to TRBJ2-5; D could derive from TRBD1 or TRBD2 (5 bases each). The length of the CDR3 is 15 residues. Germline CDR1 reads SGHDT; CDR2 reads YYEEEE. The germline V and J ends were trimmed by 6 bases and 5 bases, with 20 bases remaining between them. The complete variable domain, with remaining parts taken from reference TRBV5-6 and TRBJ2-5, reads DAGVTQSPTHLIKTRGQQVTLRCSPKSGHDTVSWYQQALGQGPQFIFQYYEEEERQRGNFPDRFSGHQFPNYSSELNVNALLLGDSALYLCASNWRGVRGETQYFGPGTRLLVL.

The chain has TRBV20-1 and TRBJ1-4; weak D call: TRBD1 (5 bases). This CDR3 is built from 14 residues. CDR1 DFQATT and CDR2 SNEGSKA come from the germline V gene (reference sequence). V was pared by 6 bases and J by 1 base, with 12 bases between. CDR3 nucleotides: TGCAGTGCCCCCCCAGGGAGAACTAATGAAAAACTGTTTTTT. Translating gives CSAPPGRTNEKLFF.

Comments on this clonotype: The conserved closing phenylalanine or tryptophan is absent in this CDR3, likely reflecting a read error. The chain links TRBV5-1 to TRBJ2-7; the match to TRBD1 covers 10 bases. Germline V lookup: CDR1 SGHRS, CDR2 YFSETQ. The CDR3 has 14 amino acids. V shed 4 bases and J 2 bases; nucleotides not matched to a gene: 3. CDR3 sequence (DNA): TGCGCCAGCAGCGGACAGGGGGGCCCCTACGAGCAGTACCTC. Translated, it gives CASSGQGGPYEQYL.

This clonotype was observed a few times. The CDR3 sequence: CASSPPGTPGTQYF. DNA of the CDR3: TGTGCCAGCAGCCCCCCCGGGACCCCAGGCACGCAGTATTTT. The chain joins TRBV7-3 to TRBJ2-3; D is tentatively TRBD1 or TRBD2 (5 bases each). Germline V gene lookup returns CDR1 SGHTA and CDR2 FQGTGA. There are 14 residues in the CDR3. The V and J ends lost 5 bases and 9 bases respectively, with 18 bases between them.